The sequence of this TCR beta chain was determined in a study of T cell repertoires in cytomegalovirus infection. TCRdb re-called the reads through MiXCR, storing one row per CDR3 protein. The table has 680,000 or so distinct CDR3 sequences, around 35% seen once. A remark on this clonotype: Its antigen is not identified.

CDR1 is ENHRY, CDR2 SYGVKD, per germline. The CDR3 contains 13 residues. Trimming cost V 0 bases and J 7 bases, with 10 bases left between them. Source: cultured PBMCs, taken from culture after CMV antigen stimulation. This receptor was identified in a human donor in good health (CMV status not recorded). Some clones in this sample may be carry-over from other donors' samples. The chain uses TRBV10-3 and TRBJ2-7; possible D gene TRBD2, 7 bases. The CDR3 nucleotides are TGTGCCATCAGTGAGTCTCGGGGGGCTGAGCAGTACTTC. Protein: CAISESRGAEQYF.